The clone carrying this T cell receptor beta chain was seen many times. Its antigen is unidentified. In germline, CDR1 is KGHSH, CDR2 LQKENI. Trimming stripped 5 bases from V and 4 bases from J, with 14 bases between. This CDR3 is built from 14 residues. The data belong to a study of molecular identifiers for immune sequencing clone quantification. The study, taken as a whole, reports: Among effectors, clones above 20 RNA copies held over 98% of molecules; among naive cells, under 1%.

TCRdb fed the PCR reads into MiXCR, producing one record per CDR3 protein. Among roughly 50,000 distinct CDR3 sequences listed, about 25% were seen once. Sorted naive CD8 T cells, about 20,000 to 1,100,000, were sequenced from 10%, 30% or 50% RNA. Naive CD8 T cell sorting was performed on the CD8+CD4-CCR7+CD45RA+ phenotype. Sequencing was performed on naive CD8+ T cells from blood, with Jurkat cell RNA spiked in. Subset denoted: FACS-sorted CD8+CD4-CCR7+CD45RA+ naive T cells. The TCR originated in a human donor in good health. Some libraries in this study had Jurkat cell RNA spiked in. The chain combines TRBV18 with TRBJ1-1; a weak D match, TRBD1 (6 bases). The CDR3 region has the DNA TGTGCCAGCTCAAATCGGACAGTCCTCACTGAAGCTTTCTTT. Its translation: CASSNRTVLTEAFF. Looking up the rest from reference TRBV18 and TRBJ1-1 gives the full variable domain: NAGVMQNPRHLVRRRGQEARLRCSPMKGHSHVYWYRQLPEEGLKFMVYLQKENIIDESGMPKERFSAEFPKEGPSILRIQQVVRGDSAAYFCASSNRTVLTEAFFGQGTRLTVV.